The present TCR beta chain was sequenced within a study of beta chain features in type 1 diabetes. Whole-study findings and limits: For Type 1 diabetes patients, all four CD4+ subsets carried TCRB CDR3s that were moderately but significantly shorter.

All of the isolated RNA was reverse transcribed, so expressed TCRB transcripts were sequenced. The assay was immunoSEQ multiplex PCR, and TCRdb's table has in-frame clones only and misses some. The sample carries around 250,000 clones, approximately 14% recorded once. As regards this clone: Its specificity is not known.

The sequence derives from a man aged 25 to 40 with type 1 diabetes. Sequenced material: naive CD4+ T cells from blood.

The chain's CDR3 is CASSLDRGNNQPQHF. In DNA, the CDR3 is TGCGCCAGCAGCTTGGACAGGGGGAACAATCAGCCCCAGCATTTT. The chain couples TRBV5-1 to TRBJ1-5; 8 positions match TRBD1. CDR1 and CDR2 (germline): SGHRS, YFSETQ. The V gene end was trimmed by 0 bases and the J gene end by 3 bases; junction bases not matched to a gene: 2. The CDR3 has 15 amino acids.